Shown below are 22 T cell receptor beta chains from a single sample sequenced in a study of shared clonotypes between healthy human individuals (dated by TCRdb to the early 2020s). Receptors were amplified or captured by the immunoSEQ multiplex PCR assay. The immuneACCESS repertoire file appears here via TCRdb, limited to in-frame rearrangements. These files lack a portion of the clones; in checked studies, under half of the deficit traces to unresolved V genes, and the cause of the others is not known. For this sample there are about 2.4 million clones; 80% to 95% appear just once. Together, the top ten hold 0.36% of the sample. The sample comprised naive CD4+ T cells from PBMCs. What this sample's cell subset or site label stands for: CD45RA+ positively selected. These receptor sequences come from a man aged 18 to 29 in good health. Some clones in this sample may be carry-over from other donors' samples.

The chain joins TRBV28 to TRBJ1-5; the match to TRBD1 covers 9 bases. The CDR3 runs to 17 residues. Germline loops: CDR1 MDHEN, CDR2 SYDVKM. V lost 2 bases and J lost 2; bases outside the gene matches: 7. CDR3 sequence reads: CASSLDRGILRNQPQHF. In DNA form, the CDR3 reads TGTGCCAGCAGTTTAGACAGGGGGATTCTGCGCAATCAGCCCCAGCATTTT.

The chain carries TRBV5-1 and TRBJ2-1, with a weak D call TRBD2 (5 bases). With 0 bases removed from V and 7 bases from J, the gap between germline ends came to 11 bases. CDR3 size: 14 residues. Germline V gene data show CDR1 as SGHRS and CDR2 as YFSETQ. The CDR3 DNA reads as TGCGCCAGCAGCTTGGAGCGGCGAGGGAATGAGCAGTTCTTC. Protein product: CASSLERRGNEQFF.

This clone appeared once. Here the CDR3 DNA reads TGTGCCATCAGTGATGTACGGGAGGAGCACGGGGAGCTGTTTTTT. Protein product: CAISDVREEHGELFF. The rearrangement joins TRBV10-3 to TRBJ2-2, with 7 bases aligning to TRBD2. The CDR3 loop spans 15 amino acids. Per the germline V gene, CDR1 is ENHRY and CDR2 is SYGVKD. V was pared by 3 bases and J by 7 bases, with 8 bases of the junction left unmatched.

V gene TRBV5-1 combines with J gene TRBJ2-3, with 14 nucleotides matching TRBD2. From germline, CDR1 is SGHRS and CDR2 YFSETQ. V lost 4 bases, J lost 0 bases, and 4 bases stayed unmatched. The CDR3 covers 17 residues. The CDR3 reads CASSKGLAGGSTDTQYF. The CDR3 nucleotides are TGCGCCAGCAGCAAAGGACTAGCGGGGGGAAGCACAGATACGCAGTATTTT.

CDR3 region: CASTPGGLAKNIQYF. CDR3 sequence (DNA): TGTGCCAGCACCCCCGGGGGCCTAGCCAAAAACATTCAGTACTTC. This rearrangement joins TRBV2 to TRBJ2-4; either TRBD1 or TRBD2 may fit D (6 bases each). Germline V CDR1 and CDR2: SNHLY, FYNNEI. CDR3 size: 15 residues. Trimming took off 7 bases at V and 0 bases at J, with 13 bases between the two ends.

The rearrangement joins TRBV6-6 to TRBJ2-2, with 12 bases fitting TRBD2. Germline V gives CDR1 MNHNY, CDR2 SVGAGI (reference sequence). The CDR3 has 14 amino acids. Trimming removed 9 bases from V and 7 bases from J; junction bases left unmatched: 6. CDR3 residues: CASRTSGTNGELFF. The CDR3 nucleotides are TGTGCCAGTCGGACTAGCGGGACAAACGGGGAGCTGTTTTTT.

A remark on this clone: Different DNA sequences within this sample yield the same CDR3. V is TRBV5-1 and J is TRBJ2-3, with D perhaps TRBD2 (5 bases). The V end was cut by 1 base, the J end by 3 bases, with 6 bases between. Germline CDR1 is SGHRS and CDR2 is YFSETQ. There are 13 residues in the CDR3. CDR3 amino acids: CASSLPGTDTQYF. The DNA for the CDR3 is TGCGCCAGCAGCTTGCCGGGGACAGATACGCAGTATTTT. Filled out from reference TRBV5-1 and TRBJ2-3, the complete variable domain reads KAGVTQTPRYLIKTRGQQVTLSCSPISGHRSVSWYQQTPGQGLQFLFEYFSETQRNKGNFPGRFSGRQFSNSRSEMNVSTLELGDSALYLCASSLPGTDTQYFGPGTRLTVL.

The CDR3 bases are TGTGCCAGTAGTATCGGAGGCCGGAACAATTACGAGCAGTACTTC. It specifies CASSIGGRNNYEQYF. The genes are TRBV19 and TRBJ2-7; tentative D call: TRBD2 (5 bases). Trimming cost V 3 bases and J 4 bases, with 16 bases left between them. The CDR3 loop spans 15 amino acids. In germline, CDR1 is LNHDA, CDR2 SQIVND (reference sequence).

Note on this clone: In the same sample, other DNA sequences code for this CDR3. The chain has TRBV5-8 and TRBJ2-5, with 7 bases matching TRBD1. Germline values: CDR1 SGHTS, CDR2 YDEGEE. J lost 1 base, V lost 4 bases, and 4 bases had no gene match. The CDR3 length is 14 residues. The chain's CDR3 is CASSPRTGQETQYF. CDR3 nucleotide sequence: TGTGCCAGCAGCCCAAGGACAGGCCAAGAGACCCAGTACTTC.

V gene TRBV7-2 combines with J gene TRBJ2-1; 11 bases agree with TRBD2. The V segment lost 1 base and the J segment 9 bases; nucleotides outside the gene matches: 8. This CDR3 comprises 16 residues. CDR1 and CDR2 (germline): SGHTA, FQGNSA. CDR3 nucleotide sequence: TGTGCCAGCAGCTTAGTGGGACTAGCGGACCATGGTGAGCAGTTCTTC. This codes for CASSLVGLADHGEQFF.

The chain employs TRBV7-9 and TRBJ1-2, with TRBD1 matching 8 bases. Germline CDR1 and CDR2: SEHNR and FQNEAQ (reference sequence). The CDR3 is 15 residues long. The ends lost 5 bases at V and 2 bases at J; junction bases unmatched: 7. The CDR3 reads CASSRWDRKNYGYTF. In DNA, the CDR3 is TGTGCCAGCAGCCGATGGGACAGGAAAAACTATGGCTACACCTTC.

This clone was found once. The rearrangement joins TRBV27 to TRBJ1-1, with 7 bases lining up with TRBD1. The CDR3 contains 15 residues. V lost 5 bases and J lost 11; bases outside the gene matches: 17. CDR1 and CDR2 from the germline V gene are MNHEY and SMNVEV (reference sequence). CDR3 coding DNA: TGTGCCAGCAGTGCTCCACCGGACAGGAGGTCCGAGGCTTTCTTT. Protein sequence: CASSAPPDRRSEAFF.

The chain joins TRBV27 to TRBJ2-3; TRBD2 is a possible D gene (5 bases). Germline V lookup: CDR1 MNHEY, CDR2 SMNVEV (reference sequence). CDR3 length: 14 residues. V gave up 2 bases and J gave up 0 bases, with 6 bases separating them. Here the CDR3 DNA reads TGTGCCAGCAGTTTAGAGGGAAGCACAGATACGCAGTATTTT. It translates to CASSLEGSTDTQYF.

V gene TRBV6-6 combines with J gene TRBJ1-2; no clear D gene. From germline, CDR1 is MNHNY and CDR2 SVGAGI (reference sequence). The CDR3 covers 14 residues. Trimming stripped 5 bases from V and 3 bases from J, with 13 bases between. The CDR3 sequence is CASSASSADYGYTF. The CDR3 DNA reads TGTGCCAGCAGTGCCTCCTCCGCGGACTATGGCTACACCTTC.

This clone was observed a single time. The chain joins TRBV27 to TRBJ1-2, with D hard to call. Germline CDR1 is MNHEY and CDR2 is SMNVEV (reference sequence). V was cut by 4 bases and J by 8 bases, with 14 bases left in between. CDR3 length: 13 residues. The CDR3 DNA reads TGTGCCAGCAGTTCCGCCCCCGTCAGGGGCTACACCTTC. Translation gives CASSSAPVRGYTF.

This clone was observed a single time. The V gene is TRBV10-3, the J gene TRBJ1-5, with D hard to call. From germline, CDR1 is ENHRY and CDR2 SYGVKD. The germline V and J ends were trimmed by 0 bases and 0 bases, with 6 bases remaining between them. This CDR3 contains 15 residues. The CDR3 bases are TGTGCCATCAGTGAGTCAGATTATAGCAATCAGCCCCAGCATTTT. This encodes CAISESDYSNQPQHF.

The chain is built from TRBV2 and TRBJ2-7; D not certain. CDR3 size: 14 residues. Germline V gene lookup returns CDR1 SNHLY and CDR2 FYNNEI. V lost 1 base to trimming and J lost 1 base, with 8 bases between them. Written as DNA, the CDR3 is TGTGCCAGCAGTGAAGGTCGCAGGTCCTACGAGCAGTACTTC. Protein sequence: CASSEGRRSYEQYF.

This clone was seen a single time. This sequence joins TRBV6-5 and TRBJ2-3; no clear D gene. CDR3 length: 12 residues. Germline CDR1 and CDR2: MNHEY and SVGAGI. V lost 5 bases, J lost 6 bases, and 9 bases lay in between. CDR3 nucleotide sequence: TGTGCCAGCAGTCCAACCCCGGATACGCAGTATTTT. Translated, it gives CASSPTPDTQYF.

The rearrangement links TRBV4-2 to TRBJ2-7, with 8 positions matching TRBD2. The V segment lost 1 base and the J segment 1 base; nucleotides outside the gene matches: 6. The CDR3 totals 16 residues. Per the germline V gene, CDR1 is LGHNA and CDR2 is YNFKEQ. The CDR3, as DNA: TGTGCCAGCAGCCAAGGCAGAACTAGCGGTTCCTACGAGCAGTACTTC. This codes for CASSQGRTSGSYEQYF.

The chain uses TRBV28 and TRBJ2-1, with 7 bases identical to TRBD1. CDR1 is MDHEN, CDR2 SYDVKM, per germline. The CDR3 length is 15 residues. The junction had 12 bases not matched to a gene; V was cut back by 5 bases and J by 8 bases. CDR3 DNA sequence: TGTGCCAGCAGTCCGACAGGGATTGGTGGGGATGAGCAGTTCTTC. The encoded protein is CASSPTGIGGDEQFF.

The chain links TRBV5-1 to TRBJ2-5; 8 positions agree with TRBD2. The germline gives CDR1 SGHRS, CDR2 YFSETQ. The CDR3 is 12 amino acids. V was pared by 3 bases and J by 13 bases, with 8 bases of the junction left unmatched. CDR3 protein: CASSSMGLVGYF. The DNA for the CDR3 is TGCGCCAGCAGCTCAATGGGACTAGTGGGGTACTTC.

As to this clone: Within the sample, other DNA sequences also encode this same CDR3. V and J are TRBV5-1 and TRBJ2-3, with TRBD1 identical over 10 bases. Trimming cost V 5 bases and J 2 bases; bases outside gene matches: 5. Germline CDR1 and CDR2: SGHRS and YFSETQ. The CDR3 spans 15 residues. CDR3 region: CASSRGTGVTDTQYF. CDR3 sequence (DNA): TGCGCCAGCAGTCGAGGGACAGGGGTCACAGATACGCAGTATTTT.